This entry lists 19 T cell receptor beta chains sequenced from one sample in a study of neurological immune-mediated disorders. TCRdb analysed the 5' RACE reads with MiXCR anew, one entry per CDR3 protein. This table holds fewer than 30,000 distinct CDR3 sequences, about 13% found once. The specimen was PBMCs. These receptors all stem from a woman aged 60-70 years with HTLV-1-associated myelopathy (HAM/TSP).

This clonotype was seen many times. The genes are TRBV30 and TRBJ2-5, with 12 nucleotides matching TRBD2. Trimming at V came to 4 bases and at J to 5 bases, leaving 5 bases not matched to a gene. Germline V lookup: CDR1 GTSNPN, CDR2 SVGIG (reference sequence). The CDR3 runs 14 residues. The CDR3 here is CAWKGLAGGETQYF. CDR3 nucleotides: TGTGCCTGGAAGGGACTAGCGGGTGGTGAGACCCAGTACTTC.

This clonotype was detected ten times or more. V is TRBV7-9 and J is TRBJ2-7; 7 positions agree with TRBD1. Per germline, CDR1 SEHNR and CDR2 FQNEAQ (reference sequence). V lost 1 base, J lost 1 base, and 4 bases stayed unmatched. This CDR3 spans 15 amino acids. The CDR3 coding sequence is TGTGCCAGCAGCTTAGGGGACAGTGGATCCTACGAGCAGTACTTC. This gives the protein CASSLGDSGSYEQYF.

V gene TRBV19 combines with J gene TRBJ2-6; D is uncertain. V was pared by 9 bases and J by 4 bases, with 10 bases between. The CDR3 is 13 residues long. Germline V gene sequence: CDR1 LNHDA, CDR2 SQIVND (reference sequence). Here the CDR3 reads CASSAFGANVLTF. CDR3 sequence (DNA): TGTGCCAGCAGTGCTTTCGGGGCCAACGTCCTGACTTTC.

This clonotype was counted ten times or more. The chain carries TRBV5-5 and TRBJ1-1, with no clear D. CDR3 length: 14 residues. CDR1 is SGHKS and CDR2 is YYEKEE in the germline V gene (reference sequence). The V end lost 2 bases, the J end lost 1 base, and 9 bases lay between the germline ends. The CDR3 region is CASSFPRSNTEAFF. CDR3 nucleotides: TGTGCCAGCAGCTTCCCCAGGTCGAACACTGAAGCTTTCTTT. The whole variable domain, filled in from reference TRBV5-5 and TRBJ1-1, reads DAGVTQSPTHLIKTRGQQVTLRCSPISGHKSVSWYQQVLGQGPQFIFQYYEKEERGRGNFPDRFSARQFPNYSSELNVNALLLGDSALYLCASSFPRSNTEAFFGQGTRLTVV.

This clonotype was picked up many times. The chain recombines TRBV20-1 with TRBJ1-1; 9 bases map to TRBD1. The ends lost 6 bases at V and 0 bases at J; junction bases unmatched: 5. Germline V lookup: CDR1 DFQATT, CDR2 SNEGSKA (reference sequence). CDR3 length: 14 residues. The CDR3 DNA follows: TGCAGTGCGGGCGGACAGGGGATGAACACTGAAGCTTTCTTT. It yields the protein CSAGGQGMNTEAFF.

This clonotype was seen at least ten times. This chain connects TRBV29-1 to TRBJ2-1; D gene uncertain. The CDR3 is made up of 14 amino acids. V lost 4 bases, J lost 0 bases, and 10 bases lay in between. From germline, CDR1 is SQVTM and CDR2 ANQGSEA. CDR3 loop: CSVGSQSSYNEQFF. CDR3 nucleotides: TGCAGCGTTGGGTCCCAGAGCTCCTACAATGAGCAGTTCTTC.

The chain couples TRBV20-1 to TRBJ2-3; possible D gene TRBD2, 5 bases. From germline, CDR1 is DFQATT and CDR2 SNEGSKA (reference sequence). V lost 7 bases and J 4 bases, leaving 21 bases between the germline ends. This CDR3 spans 15 amino acids. The CDR3 coding sequence is TGCAGTGTGCTACGGGATCCTTGGGTGCCAGATACGCAGTATTTT. This translates into CSVLRDPWVPDTQYF.

This clonotype was seen more than once but under ten times. This chain joins TRBV19 and TRBJ2-3; a weak D match, TRBD1 (6 bases). V dropped 5 bases and J dropped 3 bases, with 12 bases sitting between them. The CDR3 length is 14 residues. Germline CDR1 reads LNHDA; CDR2 reads SQIVND (reference sequence). The DNA for the CDR3 is TGTGCCAGTAGTCGAGATCAGGGGACAGATACGCAGTATTTT. Translated, it gives CASSRDQGTDTQYF.

This clonotype was counted many times. The gene calls are TRBV3-1 and TRBJ2-7; TRBD2 matches 7 bases. V gave up 0 bases and J gave up 5 bases; unmatched junction bases: 4. This CDR3 is 14 amino acids long. From germline, CDR1 is LGHDT and CDR2 YNNKEL (reference sequence). Here the CDR3 DNA reads TGTGCCAGCAGCCAAGATCCTAGCGGTGACGAGCAGTACTTC. Translated, it gives CASSQDPSGDEQYF.

The table lists this clonotype with many counts. The chain recombines TRBV20-1 with TRBJ2-1; D is uncertain. The CDR3 has 14 residues. The germline V and J ends were trimmed by 0 bases and 4 bases, with 10 bases remaining between them. CDR1 is DFQATT, CDR2 SNEGSKA, per germline (reference sequence). Written as DNA, the CDR3 is TGCAGTGCTAGAGACAGGAGCACTTACAATGAGCAGTTCTTC. It specifies CSARDRSTYNEQFF.

About this clonotype itself: An end of the junction does not agree with germline; a read error may underlie this. This chain joins TRBV5-1 and TRBJ2-7, with D perhaps matching TRBD2 (7 bases). The CDR3 extends over 14 amino acids. Germline CDR1 reads SGHRS; CDR2 reads YFSETQ. Here the CDR3 DNA reads TGCGCCAACAGCTTGTTACAGGGAGGGTCCGAGCAGTACTTC. The encoded protein is CANSLLQGGSEQYF.

In this sample, this clonotype turned up many times. The chain links TRBV6-5 to TRBJ1-3; D ambiguous. Trimming shortened V by 0 bases and J by 6 bases, and 12 bases separated the two germline ends. Germline-derived CDR1 and CDR2 are MNHEY and SVGAGI. The CDR3 length is 15 residues. The CDR3 DNA reads as TGTGCCAGCAGTTACTCTGGGGAGGACGCAAACACCATATATTTT. Amino acids: CASSYSGEDANTIYF.

Regarding this clonotype: Germline is not matched at one junction end, which may reflect a read error. The V call is TRBV12-3 or TRBV12-4, the J call TRBJ2-3; perhaps D is TRBD1 or TRBD2 (5 bases each). The CDR3 extends over 12 amino acids. CDR3 bases: TGTGTCAGCCGTTTCGGGGCTGATACGCAGTATTTT. Its translation is CVSRFGADTQYF.

Remarks on this clonotype: The DNA is omitted, as the CDR3 cannot be located on it reliably, and the CDR3 follows TCRdb's listing. The V gene is TRBV7-2, the J gene TRBJ1-5; the DNA was not compared with TRBD1, the D call given in the table. Ends included, the CDR3 has 20 residues. In germline, CDR1 is SGHTA, CDR2 FQGNSA. CDR3 sequence: CASSFYICSALRQLNQPQHF.

This clonotype is labeled as medium-sized. CDR3 nucleotide sequence: TGTGCCAGCAGCCCCCGGACAGGGTGTGTGAATTCACCCCTCCACTTT. Protein sequence: CASSPRTGCVNSPLHF. The chain is built from TRBV21-1 and TRBJ1-6; the listed D gene, TRBD1, was not tested against the DNA. TRBV21-1 is listed as a pseudogene. There are 16 residues in the CDR3.

Of note for this clonotype: At one end, the junction sequence differs from germline, possibly due to a read error. Here the CDR3 reads CAISYRSAGGTEAFF. The CDR3 region has the DNA TGCGCCATCAGCTACCGCTCTGCGGGAGGGACTGAAGCTTTCTTT. The chain combines TRBV5-1 with TRBJ1-1; D remains unclear. CDR3 length: 15 amino acids. Germline CDR1 reads SGHRS; CDR2 reads YFSETQ.

In its sample, this clonotype was seen many times. This chain links TRBV18 with TRBJ2-6; TRBD1 aligns across 9 bases. The junction had 8 bases not matched to a gene; V was cut back by 3 bases and J by 2 bases. The CDR3 consists of 18 residues. In germline, CDR1 is KGHSH, CDR2 LQKENI. The CDR3 region is CASSPAGQGITGANVLTF. In DNA form, the CDR3 reads TGTGCCAGCTCACCTGCTGGACAGGGGATAACTGGGGCCAACGTCCTGACTTTC. The complete variable domain, with remaining parts taken from reference TRBV18 and TRBJ2-6, reads NAGVMQNPRHLVRRRGQEARLRCSPMKGHSHVYWYRQLPEEGLKFMVYLQKENIIDESGMPKERFSAEFPKEGPSILRIQQVVRGDSAAYFCASSPAGQGITGANVLTFGAGSRLTVL.

This clonotype rates as medium-sized. V gene TRBV4-1 combines with J gene TRBJ2-1, with 8 bases lining up with TRBD2. The CDR3 spans 14 residues. V lost 5 bases to trimming and J lost 7 bases; unmatched junction nucleotides: 7. The germline CDR1 and CDR2 sequences are MGHRA and YSYEKL. The CDR3 sequence: CASSAPGGPNEQFF. CDR3 DNA sequence: TGCGCCAGCAGCGCTCCGGGAGGGCCAAATGAGCAGTTCTTC.

This clonotype has more than one count but fewer than ten. The chain has TRBV27 and TRBJ1-2; D not certain. This CDR3 has 12 residues. V was trimmed by 6 bases and J by 4 bases, leaving 9 bases between them. Germline V lookup: CDR1 MNHEY, CDR2 SMNVEV (reference sequence). DNA of the CDR3: TGTGCCAGCAGGCAATTTCCCTATGGCTACACCTTC. This codes for CASRQFPYGYTF.